The present T cell receptor (beta chain) was sequenced within a study of blood T cell repertoires in COVID-19. Study background: Both acute and convalescent COVID-19 samples were obtained from the United States, Italy and Spain. T cells, B-cell-depleted T cells, or PBMCs provided the cDNA or gDNA that served as material.

This clone was recorded a few times. The junction shows a germline mismatch at one end, possibly a read error. As processed by the authors: Reference gene primer amplification gave nucleated cell count estimates. Clones were read by immunoSEQ multiplex PCR, and TCRdb kept only the in-frame ones, dropping some. D and trimming were read from the DNA, whereas the V and J calls and clone size are those reported in that table. The repertoire has about 110,000 clones, about four fifths of them found once; the top ten carry about 8.1%. This CDR3 is 14 amino acids long. Germline V gives CDR1 SGHNT, CDR2 YYREEE (reference sequence).

Input material: peripheral blood. The clonotype originates from a woman aged 35 to 49 with acute or convalescent COVID-19. V is TRBV5-4 and J is TRBJ1-6; 10 nucleotides agree with TRBD1. Here the CDR3 DNA reads TGTGCCAGCAGTTTGGGACAGGGGACTTCACCCCTCCACTTT. It is translated as CASSLGQGTSPLHF. Full variable domain (outside the CDR3, taken from reference TRBV5-4 and TRBJ1-6): ETGVTQSPTHLIKTRGQQVTLRCSSQSGHNTVSWYQQALGQGPQFIFQYYREEENGRGNFPPRFSGLQFPNYSSELNVNALELDDSALYLCASSLGQGTSPLHFGNGTRLTVT.